This entry lists 10 T cell receptor beta chains sequenced from one sample in a study of read filtering for tumor transcriptome and immune sequencing. The library was built from about 400 ng RNA with molecular barcoded adaptors for alpha/delta and beta/gamma chains. TCRdb reprocessed the reads via MiXCR and lists one record per CDR3 protein. The repertoire holds about 90,000 distinct CDR3 sequences, with 9% to 15% as singletons. Specimen: a population of CD138-negative cells sorted from bone marrow. The receptors stem from a donor at least 40 years old with multiple myeloma.

This clonotype was found many times. V gene TRBV30 combines with J gene TRBJ1-1; D call uncertain. In germline, CDR1 is GTSNPN, CDR2 SVGIG (reference sequence). Trimming left V 0 bases short and J 3 bases short, with 2 bases between. The CDR3 sequence is 11 residues long. The CDR3 coding sequence is TGTGCCTGGAGTGTTTACACTGAAGCTTTCTTT. Amino acids: CAWSVYTEAFF.

At least ten counts were recorded for this clonotype. V is TRBV7-3 and J is TRBJ2-1; D is possibly TRBD1 (5 bases). V lost 5 bases and J lost 2, with 10 bases in between. Germline CDR1 reads SGHTA; CDR2 reads FQGTGA. This CDR3 contains 14 residues. CDR3 sequence (DNA): TGTGCCAGCAGCCCAGACAGAACCTACAATGAGCAGTTCTTC. Its protein is CASSPDRTYNEQFF.

The sample holds a few counts of this clonotype. This chain links TRBV7-2 with TRBJ2-2; D not resolved. CDR1 and CDR2 (germline): SGHTA, FQGNSA. Trimming left V 5 bases short and J 4 bases short, with 8 bases between. The CDR3 is made up of 13 amino acids. For the CDR3, the DNA is TGTGCCAGCAGCCTCCGGCTCACCGGGGAGCTGTTTTTT. Protein product: CASSLRLTGELFF.

This clonotype was observed at least ten times. The V and J genes are TRBV5-1 and TRBJ2-1; 12 nucleotides align to TRBD1. Germline V CDR1 and CDR2: SGHRS, YFSETQ. V dropped 7 bases and J dropped 8; count of bases not matched to a gene: 7. The CDR3 covers 14 residues. The chain's CDR3 is CASWSGTGGDEQFF. The CDR3 nucleotides are TGCGCCAGCTGGAGCGGGACAGGGGGCGATGAGCAGTTCTTC.

This clonotype appeared a few times. One end of the junction does not line up with germline, which may come from a read error. The genes are TRBV6-1 and TRBJ2-1; 7 nucleotides match TRBD2. The CDR3 contains 16 residues. Germline CDR1 is MNHNS and CDR2 is SASEGT. For the CDR3, the DNA is TGTGCCAGCAGTGAAGGCCCTAGCGGAAGTTACAATGGGCAGTTCTTC. The encoded protein is CASSEGPSGSYNGQFF.

This clonotype has at least ten counts. The chain links TRBV2 to TRBJ2-5; D ambiguous. This CDR3 comprises 9 residues. V lost 9 bases and J 5 bases, leaving 4 bases between the germline ends. Looked up from germline, CDR1 is SNHLY and CDR2 is FYNNEI. CDR3 nucleotides: TGTGCCAGTGGTGAGACCCAGTACTTC. Translating it yields CASGETQYF.

Only a few counts were recorded for this clonotype. The V call is TRBV5-1, the J call TRBJ1-2, with D perhaps matching TRBD1 (5 bases). The V and J ends lost 4 bases and 6 bases respectively, with 10 bases between them. The germline CDR1 and CDR2 sequences are SGHRS and YFSETQ. The CDR3 spans 12 residues. CDR3: CASSLTTDGYTF. CDR3 bases: TGCGCCAGCAGCCTGACGACAGATGGCTACACCTTC.

This clonotype showed up many times. The chain combines TRBV18 with TRBJ2-5; 8 bases match TRBD2. The CDR3 spans 14 residues. CDR1 is KGHSH, CDR2 LQKENI, per germline. Losses at the gene ends were 6 bases for V and 1 base for J; bases not matched to a gene: 4. The CDR3 spells CASSPAGAQETQYF. The DNA for the CDR3 is TGTGCCAGCTCCCCAGCGGGAGCCCAAGAGACCCAGTACTTC.

This clonotype was picked up many times. The J gene is TRBJ1-3, the V gene TRBV6-2 or TRBV6-3; TRBD1 matches at 7 bases. The CDR3 is 14 residues long. Unmatched junction bases numbered 3, after V lost 5 bases and J lost 2 bases. Germline lookup yields CDR1 MNHEY and CDR2 SVGEGT. CDR3 sequence (DNA): TGTGCCAGCAGTCCGACAGGGCCTGGAAACACCATATATTTT. It is translated as CASSPTGPGNTIYF.

Note on this clonotype: At one boundary the junction diverges from the germline segment, which might be a read error. The chain carries TRBV18 and TRBJ2-1; no clear D gene. Per the germline V gene, CDR1 is KGHSH and CDR2 is LQKENI. The CDR3 has 14 amino acids. The CDR3 region is CASSPSRSSNEQFF. Here the CDR3 DNA reads TGTGCCAGCTCACCGAGTAGGTCCTCCAATGAGCAGTTCTTC.